This entry concerns a single T cell receptor (beta chain). This sample stems from a study of blood T cell repertoires in COVID-19. Study background: There were acute and convalescent COVID-19 samples, and they came from the United States, Italy and Spain. T cells, B-cell-depleted T cells, or PBMCs provided the cDNA or gDNA that served as material.

It was during active infection that Seattle patients were enrolled and then longitudinally followed. Source study methods: For nucleated cells, counts were estimated from reference gene primer amplification. Some clones are missing from TCRdb's copy, which holds only in-frame ones; the method was immunoSEQ multiplex PCR. V and J calls and clone size are those listed in that table; D and trimming were worked out from the DNA. The repertoire holds about 150,000 clones, with 80% to 90% as singletons. The CDR3 contains 16 residues. The V gene end was trimmed by 0 bases and the J gene end by 2 bases; junction bases not matched to a gene: 4. The germline V gene has CDR1 LGHNA and CDR2 YSLEER.

The V and J genes are TRBV4-3 and TRBJ2-3; TRBD2 matches 8 bases. The sample consisted of peripheral blood. The TCR comes from a man aged 18 to 30 with COVID-19, enrolled during active disease. The CDR3 reads CASSQEIAGFTDTQYF. Written as DNA, the CDR3 is TGCGCCAGCAGCCAAGAGATAGCGGGATTCACAGATACGCAGTATTTT.